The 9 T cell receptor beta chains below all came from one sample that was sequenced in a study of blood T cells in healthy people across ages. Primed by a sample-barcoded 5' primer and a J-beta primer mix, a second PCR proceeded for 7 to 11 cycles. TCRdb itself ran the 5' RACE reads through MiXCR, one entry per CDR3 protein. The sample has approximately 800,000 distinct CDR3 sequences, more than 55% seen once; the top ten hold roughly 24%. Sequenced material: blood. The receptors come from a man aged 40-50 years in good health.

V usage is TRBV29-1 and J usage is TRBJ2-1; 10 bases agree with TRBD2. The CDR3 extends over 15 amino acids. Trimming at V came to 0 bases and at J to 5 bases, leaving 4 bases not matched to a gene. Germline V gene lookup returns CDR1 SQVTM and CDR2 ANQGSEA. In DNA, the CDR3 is TGCAGCGTTGAAGATGGACTAGCGGTAGACAATGAGCAGTTCTTC. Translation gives CSVEDGLAVDNEQFF.

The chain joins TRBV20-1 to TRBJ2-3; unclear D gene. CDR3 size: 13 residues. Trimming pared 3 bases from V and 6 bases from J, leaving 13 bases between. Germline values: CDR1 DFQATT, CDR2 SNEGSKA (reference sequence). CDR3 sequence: CSASKRVSDTQYF. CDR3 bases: TGCAGTGCTAGTAAAAGGGTGTCGGATACGCAGTATTTT.

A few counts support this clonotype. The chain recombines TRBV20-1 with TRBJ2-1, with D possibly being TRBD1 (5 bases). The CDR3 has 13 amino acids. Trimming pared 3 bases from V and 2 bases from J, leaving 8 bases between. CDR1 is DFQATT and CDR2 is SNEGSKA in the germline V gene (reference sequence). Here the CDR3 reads CSASRAAYNEQFF. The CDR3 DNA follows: TGCAGTGCTAGCAGGGCTGCCTACAATGAGCAGTTCTTC.

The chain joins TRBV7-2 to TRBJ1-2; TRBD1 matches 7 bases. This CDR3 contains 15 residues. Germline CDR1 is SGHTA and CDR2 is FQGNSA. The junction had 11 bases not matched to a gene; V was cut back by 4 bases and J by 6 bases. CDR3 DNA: TGTGCCAGCAGCTCCCAGGGGGGTGGGAGGGATGGCTACACCTTC. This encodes CASSSQGGGRDGYTF.

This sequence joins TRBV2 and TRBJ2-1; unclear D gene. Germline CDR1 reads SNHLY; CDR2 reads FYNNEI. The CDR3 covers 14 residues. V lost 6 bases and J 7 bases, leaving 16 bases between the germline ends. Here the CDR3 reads CASRDAIQLNEQFF. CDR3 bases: TGTGCCAGCAGAGACGCAATACAGTTGAATGAGCAGTTCTTC.

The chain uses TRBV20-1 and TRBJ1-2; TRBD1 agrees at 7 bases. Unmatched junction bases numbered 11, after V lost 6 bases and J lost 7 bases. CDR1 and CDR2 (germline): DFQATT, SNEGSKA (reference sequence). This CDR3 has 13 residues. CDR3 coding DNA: TGCAGTGCCGAGGAGGGGGCGGGTTTTGGCTACACCTTC. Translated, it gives CSAEEGAGFGYTF.

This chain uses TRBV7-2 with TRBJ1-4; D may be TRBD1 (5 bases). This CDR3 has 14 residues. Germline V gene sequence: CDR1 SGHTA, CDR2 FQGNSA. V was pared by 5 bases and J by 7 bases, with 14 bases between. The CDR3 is CASSHLRGSEKLFF. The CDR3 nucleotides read TGTGCCAGCAGCCATCTAAGGGGAAGTGAAAAACTGTTTTTT.

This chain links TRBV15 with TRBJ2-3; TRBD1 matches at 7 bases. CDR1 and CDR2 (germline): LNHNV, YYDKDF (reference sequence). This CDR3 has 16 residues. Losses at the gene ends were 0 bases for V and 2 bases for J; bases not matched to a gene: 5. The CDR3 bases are TGTGCCACCAGCAGAGACACAGGGGACGTCACAGATACGCAGTATTTT. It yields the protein CATSRDTGDVTDTQYF. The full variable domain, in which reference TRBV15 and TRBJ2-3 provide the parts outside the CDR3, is DAMVIQNPRYQVTQFGKPVTLSCSQTLNHNVMYWYQQKSSQAPKLLFHYYDKDFNNEADTPDNFQSRRPNTSFCFLDIRSPGLGDTAMYLCATSRDTGDVTDTQYFGPGTRLTVL.

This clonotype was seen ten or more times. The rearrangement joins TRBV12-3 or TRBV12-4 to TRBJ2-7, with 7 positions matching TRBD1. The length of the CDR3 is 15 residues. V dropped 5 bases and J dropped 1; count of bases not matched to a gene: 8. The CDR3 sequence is CASSILPGQSYEQYF. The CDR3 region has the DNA TGTGCCAGCAGTATTTTACCGGGACAGTCCTACGAGCAGTACTTC.